The clone carrying this TCR beta chain was recorded at least ten times. Its target is unknown. This specimen belongs to a study of molecular identifiers for immune sequencing clone quantification. In the study overall: The replicates split RNA from approximately 20,000 or 100,000 naive CD8 cells five ways and sequenced four. The study, taken as a whole, reports: Beyond 20 RNA copies, clones held over 97% of effector molecules, compared with under 1% in naive cells.

In the sort, naive CD8 T cells were defined as CD8+CD4-CCR7+CD45RA+. Both previously described methods and listed TCR primers were employed to make bulk TCR libraries. Each CDR3 protein gets one entry after TCRdb re-called the PCR reads with MiXCR. The sample contains more than 300,000 distinct CDR3 sequences, 20% to 25% of which appear only once. J lost 4 bases, V lost 5 bases, and 4 bases had no gene match. Germline CDR1 SQVTM, CDR2 ANQGSEA. The CDR3 totals 12 residues. This receptor was obtained from a human donor in good health. Some libraries in this study had Jurkat cell RNA spiked in. V gene TRBV29-1 combines with J gene TRBJ2-5, with 7 nucleotides matching TRBD1. Sequencing used naive CD8+ T cells from blood, with Jurkat cell RNA spiked in. This sample's subset: FACS-sorted CD8+CD4-CCR7+CD45RA+ naive T cells. This CDR3 is CSVTTGSETQYF. The DNA for the CDR3 is TGCAGCGTTACGACAGGGTCAGAGACCCAGTACTTC.